Sequencing of this TCR beta chain was carried out in a study of shared clonotypes between healthy human individuals. Study as a whole: Donor ages ranged 18 to 49 years: a couple of women, a few men.

It was into CD45RA+ naive and CD45RA-negative memory subsets that the CD4+ cells were split. Several immunoSEQ plates held equal portions of the genomic DNA taken from each subset. Sequencing used immunoSEQ multiplex PCR; TCRdb keeps in-frame clones, though not all of them. The repertoire has 1,100,000 or so clones, around three quarters of them found once; the top ten carry 0.5% to 0.6%. The length of the CDR3 is 13 residues. From germline, CDR1 is SNHLY and CDR2 FYNNEI. The ends were cut back, 5 bases at V and 6 bases at J, with 13 bases in the middle. The clonotype was recovered from a man aged 18-30 years in good health. Some clones in this sample may be carry-over from other donors' samples. This chain uses TRBV2 with TRBJ1-2; D possibly corresponds to TRBD1 (6 bases). Input material: memory CD4+ T cells from PBMCs. This sample's subset: CD45RA-negative fraction. The DNA of the CDR3 is TGTGCCAGCAGTTTCACAGGGAACGATGGCTACACCTTC. Protein product: CASSFTGNDGYTF.